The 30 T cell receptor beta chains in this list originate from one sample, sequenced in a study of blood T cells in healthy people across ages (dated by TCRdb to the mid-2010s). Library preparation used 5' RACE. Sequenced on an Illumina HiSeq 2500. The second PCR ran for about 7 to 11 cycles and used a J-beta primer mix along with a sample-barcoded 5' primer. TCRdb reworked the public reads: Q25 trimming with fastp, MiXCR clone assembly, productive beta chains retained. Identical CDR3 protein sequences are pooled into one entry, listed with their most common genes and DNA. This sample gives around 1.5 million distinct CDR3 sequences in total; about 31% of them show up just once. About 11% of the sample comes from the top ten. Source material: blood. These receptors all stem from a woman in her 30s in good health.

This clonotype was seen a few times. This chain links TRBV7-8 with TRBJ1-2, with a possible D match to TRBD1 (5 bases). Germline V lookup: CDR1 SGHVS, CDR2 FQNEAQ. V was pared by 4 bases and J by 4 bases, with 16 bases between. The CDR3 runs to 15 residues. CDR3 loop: CASSSDPGAIYGYTF. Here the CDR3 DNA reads TGTGCCAGCAGCTCGGACCCCGGGGCGATCTATGGCTACACCTTC.

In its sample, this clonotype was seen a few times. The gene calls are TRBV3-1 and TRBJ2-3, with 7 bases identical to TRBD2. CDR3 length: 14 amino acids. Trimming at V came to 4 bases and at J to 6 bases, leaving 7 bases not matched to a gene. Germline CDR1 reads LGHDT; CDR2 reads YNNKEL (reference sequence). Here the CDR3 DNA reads TGTGCCAGCAGCCTAAGACTAGCTCCGGATACGCAGTATTTT. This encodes CASSLRLAPDTQYF.

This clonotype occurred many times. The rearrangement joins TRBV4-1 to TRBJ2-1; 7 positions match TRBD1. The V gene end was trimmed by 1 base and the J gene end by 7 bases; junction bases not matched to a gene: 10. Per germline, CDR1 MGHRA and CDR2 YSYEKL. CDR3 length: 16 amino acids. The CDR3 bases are TGCGCCAGCAGCCAAGTCGGACAGGCCCCCTTTAATGAGCAGTTCTTC. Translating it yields CASSQVGQAPFNEQFF.

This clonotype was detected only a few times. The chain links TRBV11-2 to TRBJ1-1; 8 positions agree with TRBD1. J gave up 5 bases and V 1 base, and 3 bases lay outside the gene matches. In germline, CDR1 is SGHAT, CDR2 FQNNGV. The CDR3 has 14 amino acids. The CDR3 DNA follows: TGTGCCAGCAGCTTAGGGACAGGGCGTACTGAAGCTTTCTTT. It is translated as CASSLGTGRTEAFF. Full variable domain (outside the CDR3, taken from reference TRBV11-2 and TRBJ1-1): EAGVAQSPRYKIIEKRQSVAFWCNPISGHATLYWYQQILGQGPKLLIQFQNNGVVDDSQLPKDRFSAERLKGVDSTLKIQPAKLEDSAVYLCASSLGTGRTEAFFGQGTRLTVV.

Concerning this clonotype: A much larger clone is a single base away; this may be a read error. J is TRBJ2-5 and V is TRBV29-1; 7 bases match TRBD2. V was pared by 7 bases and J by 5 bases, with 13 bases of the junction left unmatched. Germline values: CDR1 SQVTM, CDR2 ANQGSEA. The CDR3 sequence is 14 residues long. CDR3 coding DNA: TGCAGCGCTATCTTCCTTCGGGGAGGGGAGACCCAGTACTTC. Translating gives CSAIFLRGGETQYF.

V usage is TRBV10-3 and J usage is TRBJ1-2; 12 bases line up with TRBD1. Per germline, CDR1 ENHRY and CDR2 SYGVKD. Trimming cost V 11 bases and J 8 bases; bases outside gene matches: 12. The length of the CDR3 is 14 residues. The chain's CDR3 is CAVHSWDRGPGYTF. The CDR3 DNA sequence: TGTGCCGTTCATTCATGGGACAGGGGGCCCGGCTACACCTTC.

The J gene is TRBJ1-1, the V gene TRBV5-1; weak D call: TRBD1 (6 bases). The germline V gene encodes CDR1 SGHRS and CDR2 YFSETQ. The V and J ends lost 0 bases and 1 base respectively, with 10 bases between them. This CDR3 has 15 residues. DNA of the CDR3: TGCGCCAGCAGCTTGGTAGGGGGATGGAACACTGAAGCTTTCTTT. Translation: CASSLVGGWNTEAFF. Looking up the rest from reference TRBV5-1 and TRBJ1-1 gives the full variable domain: KAGVTQTPRYLIKTRGQQVTLSCSPISGHRSVSWYQQTPGQGLQFLFEYFSETQRNKGNFPGRFSGRQFSNSRSEMNVSTLELGDSALYLCASSLVGGWNTEAFFGQGTRLTVV.

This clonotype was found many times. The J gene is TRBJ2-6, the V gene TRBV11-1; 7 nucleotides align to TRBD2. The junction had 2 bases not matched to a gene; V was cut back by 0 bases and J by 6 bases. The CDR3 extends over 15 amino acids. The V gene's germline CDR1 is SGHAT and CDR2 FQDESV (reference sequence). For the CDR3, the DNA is TGTGCCAGCAGCTTAGCGGGAGGGCTGGCCAACGTCCTGACTTTC. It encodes CASSLAGGLANVLTF.

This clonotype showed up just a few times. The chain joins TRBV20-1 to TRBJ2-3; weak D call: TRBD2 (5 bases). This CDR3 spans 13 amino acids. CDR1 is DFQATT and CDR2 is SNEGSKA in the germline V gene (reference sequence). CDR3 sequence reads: CSQSSGNTDTQYF. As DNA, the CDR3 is TGCAGCCAGTCCAGCGGAAACACAGATACGCAGTATTTT.

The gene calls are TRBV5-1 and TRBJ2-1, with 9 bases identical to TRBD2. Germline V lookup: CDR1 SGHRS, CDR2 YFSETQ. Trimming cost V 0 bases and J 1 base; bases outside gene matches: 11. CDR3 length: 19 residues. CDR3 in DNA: TGCGCCAGCAGCTTGGCCGTGGCTAGCGGGAAGTTTTCCTACAATGAGCAGTTCTTC. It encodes CASSLAVASGKFSYNEQFF.

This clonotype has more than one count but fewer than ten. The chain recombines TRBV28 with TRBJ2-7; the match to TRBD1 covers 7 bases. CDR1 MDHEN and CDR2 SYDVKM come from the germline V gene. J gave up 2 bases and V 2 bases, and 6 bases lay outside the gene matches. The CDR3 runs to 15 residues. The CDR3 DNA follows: TGTGCCAGCAGTTTACCCGGGACAGAAACCTACGAGCAGTACTTC. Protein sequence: CASSLPGTETYEQYF. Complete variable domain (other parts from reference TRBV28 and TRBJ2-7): DVKVTQSSRYLVKRTGEKVFLECVQDMDHENMFWYRQDPGLGLRLIYFSYDVKMKEKGDIPEGYSVSREKKERFSLILESASTNQTSMYLCASSLPGTETYEQYFGPGTRLTVT.

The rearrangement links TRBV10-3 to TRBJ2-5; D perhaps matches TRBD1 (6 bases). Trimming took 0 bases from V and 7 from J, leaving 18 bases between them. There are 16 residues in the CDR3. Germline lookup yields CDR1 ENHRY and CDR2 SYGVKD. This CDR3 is CAISESDSREKGTQYF. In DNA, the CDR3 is TGTGCCATCAGTGAGTCGGACAGTAGAGAAAAGGGGACCCAGTACTTC.

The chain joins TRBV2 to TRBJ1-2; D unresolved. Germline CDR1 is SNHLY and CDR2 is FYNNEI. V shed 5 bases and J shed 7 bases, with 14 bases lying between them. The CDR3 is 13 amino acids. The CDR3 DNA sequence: TGTGCCAGCAGTATCCGGGAGGCTGGTGGCTACACCTTC. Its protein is CASSIREAGGYTF.

CDR3 loop: CASSSQGTPPIDGYTF. CDR3 nucleotide sequence: TGTGCCAGCAGTTCTCAGGGGACCCCCCCCATCGATGGCTACACCTTC. This chain joins TRBV6-2 or TRBV6-3 and TRBJ1-2, with D possibly being TRBD1 (6 bases). Germline assignment: CDR1 MNHEY and CDR2 SVGEGT. V lost 4 bases and J lost 6, with 21 bases in between. CDR3 length equals 16 residues.

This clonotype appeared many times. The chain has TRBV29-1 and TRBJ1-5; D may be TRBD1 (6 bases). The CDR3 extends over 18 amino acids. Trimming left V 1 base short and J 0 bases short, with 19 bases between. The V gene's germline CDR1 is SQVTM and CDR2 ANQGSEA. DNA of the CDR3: TGCAGCGTTGAAGGCCGCGTCCCTGACAGGATTAGCAATCAGCCCCAGCATTTT. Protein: CSVEGRVPDRISNQPQHF.

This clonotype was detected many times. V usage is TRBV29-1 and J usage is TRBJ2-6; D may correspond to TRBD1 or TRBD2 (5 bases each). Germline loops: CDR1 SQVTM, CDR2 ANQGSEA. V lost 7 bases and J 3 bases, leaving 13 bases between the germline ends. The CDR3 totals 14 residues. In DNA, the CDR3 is TGCAGCGCGTACGGGGCTAATGGGGCCAACGTCCTGACTTTC. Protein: CSAYGANGANVLTF.

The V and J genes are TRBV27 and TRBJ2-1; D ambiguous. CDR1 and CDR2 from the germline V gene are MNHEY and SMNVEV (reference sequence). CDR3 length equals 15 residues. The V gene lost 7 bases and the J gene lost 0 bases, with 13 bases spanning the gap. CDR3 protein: CASTTMMSSYNEQFF. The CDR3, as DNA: TGTGCCAGCACTACTATGATGAGCTCCTACAATGAGCAGTTCTTC.

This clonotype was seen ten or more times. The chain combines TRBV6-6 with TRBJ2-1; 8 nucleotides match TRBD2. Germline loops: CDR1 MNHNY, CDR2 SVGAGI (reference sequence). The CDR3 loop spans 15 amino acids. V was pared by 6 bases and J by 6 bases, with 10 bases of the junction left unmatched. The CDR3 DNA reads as TGTGCCAGCAGACCCCGAGCGGGGGAAGGCAATGAGCAGTTCTTC. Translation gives CASRPRAGEGNEQFF.

Written as DNA, the CDR3 is TGTGCCAGCAGCCCAACAGGGAGGGACGAGCAGTACTTC. Its translation: CASSPTGRDEQYF. The chain employs TRBV7-3 and TRBJ2-7, with D tentatively TRBD2 (7 bases). Germline CDR1 SGHTA, CDR2 FQGTGA. There are 13 residues in the CDR3. Trimming removed 5 bases from V and 5 bases from J, with 13 bases in between.

The CDR3 DNA is TGTGCCAGCAGCGCGGACAGGGGGCACTACGAGCAGTACTTC. It translates to CASSADRGHYEQYF. This rearrangement joins TRBV7-2 to TRBJ2-7; 11 bases line up with TRBD1. This CDR3 has 14 residues. With V trimmed by 5 bases and J by 3 bases, 3 bases remained unmatched. The germline CDR1 and CDR2 sequences are SGHTA and FQGNSA.

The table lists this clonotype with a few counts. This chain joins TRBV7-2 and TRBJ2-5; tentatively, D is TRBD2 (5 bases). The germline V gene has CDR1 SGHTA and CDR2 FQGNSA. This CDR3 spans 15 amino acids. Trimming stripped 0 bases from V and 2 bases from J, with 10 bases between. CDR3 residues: CASSLAQIAQETQYF. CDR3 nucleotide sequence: TGTGCCAGCAGCTTAGCGCAAATAGCGCAAGAGACCCAGTACTTC. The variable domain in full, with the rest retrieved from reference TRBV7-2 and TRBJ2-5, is GAGVSQSPSNKVTEKGKDVELRCDPISGHTALYWYRQSLGQGLEFLIYFQGNSAPDKSGLPSDRFSAERTGGSVSTLTIQRTQQEDSAVYLCASSLAQIAQETQYFGPGTRLLVL.

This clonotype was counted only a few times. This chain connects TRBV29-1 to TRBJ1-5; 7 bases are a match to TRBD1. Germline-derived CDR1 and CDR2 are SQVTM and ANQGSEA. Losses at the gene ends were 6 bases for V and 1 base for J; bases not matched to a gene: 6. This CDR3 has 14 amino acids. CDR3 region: CSVWTGESNQPQHF. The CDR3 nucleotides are TGCAGCGTGTGGACAGGAGAAAGCAATCAGCCCCAGCATTTT.

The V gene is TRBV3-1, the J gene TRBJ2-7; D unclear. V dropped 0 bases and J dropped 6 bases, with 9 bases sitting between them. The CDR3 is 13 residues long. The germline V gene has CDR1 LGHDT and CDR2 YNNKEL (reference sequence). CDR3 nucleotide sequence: TGTGCCAGCAGCCAAGATCGGCGGTTCGAGCAGTACTTC. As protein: CASSQDRRFEQYF.

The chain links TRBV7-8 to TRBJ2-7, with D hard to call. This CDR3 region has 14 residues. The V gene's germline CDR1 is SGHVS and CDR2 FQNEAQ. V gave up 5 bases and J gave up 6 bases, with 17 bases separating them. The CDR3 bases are TGTGCCAGCAGCCCACCGAATCTCCAAGGCGAGCAGTACTTC. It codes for CASSPPNLQGEQYF.

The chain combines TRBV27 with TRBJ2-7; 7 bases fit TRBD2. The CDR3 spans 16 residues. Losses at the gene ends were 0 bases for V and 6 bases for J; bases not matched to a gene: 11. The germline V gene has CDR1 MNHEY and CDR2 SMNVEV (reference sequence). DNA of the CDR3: TGTGCCAGCAGTTTATCGGGGGAGGGACTGAAGGGCGAGCAGTACTTC. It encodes CASSLSGEGLKGEQYF.

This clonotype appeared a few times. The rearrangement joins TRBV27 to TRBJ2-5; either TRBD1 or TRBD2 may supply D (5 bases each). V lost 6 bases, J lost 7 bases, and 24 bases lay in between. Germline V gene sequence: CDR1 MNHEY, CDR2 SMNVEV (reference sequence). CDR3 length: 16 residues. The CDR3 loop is CASSQGTAENRGTQYF. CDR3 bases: TGTGCCAGCAGCCAAGGGACGGCGGAGAACCGGGGGACCCAGTACTTC.

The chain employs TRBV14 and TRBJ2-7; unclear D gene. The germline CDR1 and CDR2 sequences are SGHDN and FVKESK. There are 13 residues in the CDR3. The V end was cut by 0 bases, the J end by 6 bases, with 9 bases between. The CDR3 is CASSQDSLGEQYF. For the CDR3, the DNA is TGTGCCAGCAGCCAAGACAGTTTAGGCGAGCAGTACTTC.

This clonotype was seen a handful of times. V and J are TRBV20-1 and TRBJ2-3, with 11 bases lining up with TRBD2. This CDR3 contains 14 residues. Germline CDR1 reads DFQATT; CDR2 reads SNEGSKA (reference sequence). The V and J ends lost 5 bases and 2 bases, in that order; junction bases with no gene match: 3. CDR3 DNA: TGCAGTGCTTGGGGACTAGCGGTCACAGATACGCAGTATTTT. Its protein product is CSAWGLAVTDTQYF.

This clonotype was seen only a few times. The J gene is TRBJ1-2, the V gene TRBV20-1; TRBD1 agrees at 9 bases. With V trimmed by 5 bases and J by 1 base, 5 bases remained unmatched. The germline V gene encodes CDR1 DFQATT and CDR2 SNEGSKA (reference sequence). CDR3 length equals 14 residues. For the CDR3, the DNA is TGCAGTGCTGGGGACAGGGCTCTTAACTATGGCTACACCTTC. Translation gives CSAGDRALNYGYTF.

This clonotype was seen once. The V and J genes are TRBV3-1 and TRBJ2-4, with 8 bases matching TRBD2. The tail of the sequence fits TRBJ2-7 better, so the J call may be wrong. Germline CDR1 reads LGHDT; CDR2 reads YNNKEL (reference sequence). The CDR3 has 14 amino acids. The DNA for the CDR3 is TGTGCCAGCAGCCATAGCGGGGTCCCCTACGAGCAGTACTTC. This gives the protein CASSHSGVPYEQYF.